The table lists the clone carrying this TCR beta chain with many counts. The data originate from a study of CDR3 diversity in severe acne. Germline V CDR1 and CDR2: MNHEY, SMNVEV (reference sequence). The ends lost 3 bases at V and 0 bases at J; junction bases unmatched: 2. The CDR3 loop spans 16 amino acids. TCRdb recomputed calls from the PCR reads with MiXCR, one row per CDR3 protein. This table has 79,000 or so distinct CDR3 sequences, approximately 49% appearing once. This clonotype was obtained from a male donor with severe acne vulgaris. The material sequenced was blood. The chain employs TRBV27 and TRBJ2-3; 11 bases are shared with TRBD2. CDR3 sequence: CASSFLAGGSTDTQYF. In DNA form, the CDR3 reads TGTGCCAGCAGTTTCTTAGCGGGAGGGAGCACAGATACGCAGTATTTT.